The clone carrying this TCR beta chain was seen a few times. The antigen remains undetermined. Mismatch with germline at one junction end may stem from a read error. This sample is part of a study of T-cell memory formation after mild COVID-19. General study findings and limits: From day 15 to 85, contracting clones were balanced between CD4 and CD8, whereas later expanders leaned toward CD4+.

The length of the CDR3 is 12 residues. Per germline, CDR1 SGHKS and CDR2 YYEKEE (reference sequence). MiXCR, run by TCRdb on the 5' RACE reads, gives a single entry per CDR3 protein. The sample yields some 300,000 distinct CDR3 sequences, under 25% seen once. V gene TRBV5-5 combines with J gene TRBJ1-6; 10 nucleotides match TRBD1. The sample comprised PBMCs or a T cell subset sorted from them (not recorded which). This TCR came from a young man who had mild COVID-19 (a few samples of this study predate the infection). Cell type and time point are not known. The DNA for the CDR3 is TGTGCCAGCAGCTTGACGGGACAGGGGTCATCCTTT. This translates into CASSLTGQGSSF. The complete variable domain, with remaining parts taken from reference TRBV5-5 and TRBJ1-6, reads DAGVTQSPTHLIKTRGQQVTLRCSPISGHKSVSWYQQVLGQGPQFIFQYYEKEERGRGNFPDRFSARQFPNYSSELNVNALLLGDSALYLCASSLTGQGSSFGNGTRLTVT.